The entry below describes one T cell receptor beta chain. The entry originates in a study of CXCR3-negative and CXCR3-positive naive CD8 T cells. Libraries of TRB cDNA were made by 5' RACE and carried UMIs. TCRdb re-called the 5' RACE reads; one entry per CDR3 protein, DNA not given. The sample's table shows tens of thousands of distinct CDR3 sequences. Germline-derived CDR1 and CDR2 are MDHEN and SYDVKM. This CDR3 contains 13 residues. The rearrangement uses TRBV28 and TRBJ1-5. Sequences were obtained from naive CXCR3- CD8+ T cells from blood. Documented subset: CD45RO-CCR7+CD27+CD95- naive CD8+ T cells lacking CXCR3 (TNR3-). This TCR was sampled from a human donor in good health. Some clones in this sample may be carry-over from other donors' samples. CDR3 protein: CASSFGGNQPQHF.